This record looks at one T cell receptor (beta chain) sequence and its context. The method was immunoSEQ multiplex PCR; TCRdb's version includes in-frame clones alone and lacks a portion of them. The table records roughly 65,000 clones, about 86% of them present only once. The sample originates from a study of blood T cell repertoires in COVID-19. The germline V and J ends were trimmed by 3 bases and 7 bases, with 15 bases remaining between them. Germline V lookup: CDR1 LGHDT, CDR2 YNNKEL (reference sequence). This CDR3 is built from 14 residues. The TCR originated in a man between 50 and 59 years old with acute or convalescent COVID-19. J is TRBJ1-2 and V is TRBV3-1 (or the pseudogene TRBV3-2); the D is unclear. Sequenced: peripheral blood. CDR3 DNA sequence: TGTGCCAGCAGCCATACCAGGAAGTTAGGTGGCTACACCTTC. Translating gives CASSHTRKLGGYTF.